The 20 T cell receptor beta chains given below trace back to one sample, sequenced in a study of blood T cells in healthy people across ages. The authors ran a second PCR of about 6 to 11 cycles using a sample-barcoded 5' primer and a J-beta primer mix. One entry per CDR3 protein results from TCRdb running MiXCR on the 5' RACE reads. Here the sample spans about 640,000 distinct CDR3 sequences, about 54% being singletons. The sequenced material came from blood. Every receptor here comes from a man between 60 and 70 years old in good health.

The chain uses TRBV5-1 and TRBJ2-3, with 7 bases aligning to TRBD1. Trimming removed 7 bases from V and 1 base from J; junction bases left unmatched: 6. Germline V gene sequence: CDR1 SGHRS, CDR2 YFSETQ. The CDR3 runs 14 residues. The CDR3 protein is CASQRDSGTDTQYF. The CDR3 DNA reads as TGCGCCAGCCAAAGGGACAGCGGCACAGATACGCAGTATTTT. The full variable domain, rest sourced from reference TRBV5-1 and TRBJ2-3, is KAGVTQTPRYLIKTRGQQVTLSCSPISGHRSVSWYQQTPGQGLQFLFEYFSETQRNKGNFPGRFSGRQFSNSRSEMNVSTLELGDSALYLCASQRDSGTDTQYFGPGTRLTVL.

The CDR3 loop is CASRAGGLLEQYF. In DNA, the CDR3 is TGTGCCAGCAGAGCGGGAGGACTTCTCGAGCAGTACTTC. The rearrangement uses TRBV2 and TRBJ2-5; 9 bases are a match to TRBD2. The J call may not be correct, given that the DNA end is closer to TRBJ2-7. This CDR3 is 13 amino acids long. Germline V gene data show CDR1 as SNHLY and CDR2 as FYNNEI.

As regards this clonotype: A much larger clone sits a single nucleotide away, making a read error possible. The chain joins TRBV28 to TRBJ2-1; 11 bases align to TRBD2. Germline-derived CDR1 and CDR2 are MDHEN and SYDVKM. V gave up 3 bases and J gave up 5 bases; unmatched junction bases: 3. The CDR3 is 15 residues long. The CDR3 loop is CASSLTSGDNNEQFF. The CDR3 DNA is TGTGCCAGCAGTTTGACTAGCGGGGACAACAATGAGCAGTTCTTC.

V usage is TRBV6-5 and J usage is TRBJ1-4; D is uncertain. CDR3 length equals 15 residues. V was pared by 0 bases and J by 0 bases, with 5 bases between. Germline V CDR1 and CDR2: MNHEY, SVGAGI. This CDR3 is CASSYSPPTNEKLFF. CDR3 bases: TGTGCCAGCAGTTACTCGCCACCAACTAATGAAAAACTGTTTTTT.

The CDR3 DNA follows: TGCAGCGCCAGGGAGCAAGAGACCCAGTACTTC. This sequence encodes CSAREQETQYF. This chain connects TRBV29-1 to TRBJ2-5; tentatively, D is TRBD1 or TRBD2 (5 bases each). Germline V gives CDR1 SQVTM, CDR2 ANQGSEA. Trimming shortened V by 7 bases and J by 2 bases, and 8 bases separated the two germline ends. The CDR3 has 11 amino acids.

This clonotype has only a few counts. The CDR3 region has the DNA TGTGCCAGCAGGGTACAGGGGAAGGAGCAGTACTTC. This gives the protein CASRVQGKEQYF. The chain carries TRBV12-3 or TRBV12-4 and TRBJ2-7; 7 positions match TRBD1. V shed 6 bases, J shed 7 bases, and the junction held 6 bases outside the gene matches. The CDR3 is made up of 12 amino acids.

The V and J genes are TRBV28 and TRBJ2-5; tentatively, D is TRBD1 (5 bases). Germline-derived CDR1 and CDR2 are MDHEN and SYDVKM. This CDR3 is built from 15 residues. Trimming removed 2 bases at V and 4 bases at J, with 14 bases between. CDR3 region: CASSLAAGNRETQYF. Written as DNA, the CDR3 is TGTGCCAGCAGTTTAGCGGCAGGGAACCGAGAGACCCAGTACTTC.

This rearrangement joins TRBV7-2 to TRBJ1-2, with a possible D match to TRBD1 (6 bases). The V gene lost 3 bases and the J gene lost 8 bases, with 16 bases spanning the gap. CDR3 length: 14 amino acids. Germline V gives CDR1 SGHTA, CDR2 FQGNSA. The CDR3 DNA reads TGTGCCAGCAGCTTGGAGTGGACAGACCCCGGCTACACCTTC. Its translation is CASSLEWTDPGYTF.

V gene TRBV7-8 combines with J gene TRBJ2-5; weak D call: TRBD1 (5 bases). Trimming took 3 bases from V and 2 from J, leaving 16 bases between them. Germline V lookup: CDR1 SGHVS, CDR2 FQNEAQ. CDR3 size: 16 residues. The CDR3 reads CASSFLGGAVQETQYF. The CDR3 DNA is TGTGCCAGCAGCTTTCTCGGTGGGGCAGTTCAAGAGACCCAGTACTTC.

This clonotype occurred a few times. The chain uses TRBV5-1 and TRBJ2-5, with 7 positions matching TRBD1. The end of the DNA fits TRBJ2-7 better, so the J call may be wrong. The CDR3 extends over 12 amino acids. Germline V gene lookup returns CDR1 SGHRS and CDR2 YFSETQ. The CDR3 sequence: CASRPQGNEQYF. CDR3 in DNA: TGCGCCAGCAGGCCACAGGGGAACGAGCAGTACTTC.

This clonotype was recorded only once. The V call is TRBV6-6, the J call TRBJ1-1, with TRBD1 identical over 8 bases. The V segment lost 5 bases and the J segment 11 bases; nucleotides outside the gene matches: 7. Per germline, CDR1 MNHNY and CDR2 SVGAGI (reference sequence). This CDR3 contains 12 residues. The CDR3: CASSGQGGAAFF. Here the CDR3 DNA reads TGTGCCAGCAGTGGACAGGGCGGCGCGGCTTTCTTT.

In its sample, this clonotype was seen a few times. This sequence joins TRBV12-3 or TRBV12-4 and TRBJ2-1; D is perhaps TRBD1 (5 bases). Between the trimmed V and J ends, which lost 3 bases and 6 bases, there was a span of 9 bases. The CDR3 consists of 13 residues. The CDR3 DNA reads as TGTGCCAGCAGTTTGTGGCAGGGCAATGAGCAGTTCTTC. Its protein product is CASSLWQGNEQFF.

The chain's CDR3 is CASARRGRTYGYTF. The CDR3 DNA is TGTGCCAGCGCGAGGCGGGGGCGAACCTATGGCTACACCTTC. The genes are TRBV9 and TRBJ1-2; TRBD1 might be the D (6 bases). The length of the CDR3 is 14 residues. The germline V and J ends were trimmed by 7 bases and 4 bases, with 17 bases remaining between them. Germline V gives CDR1 SGDLS, CDR2 YYNGEE.

This clonotype was seen a handful of times. This chain links TRBV5-1 with TRBJ2-1; 7 nucleotides align to TRBD2. V was clipped by 4 bases and J by 6 bases; unmatched bases: 7. The V gene's germline CDR1 is SGHRS and CDR2 YFSETQ. The CDR3 extends over 14 amino acids. The CDR3 reads CASSGGRVPNEQFF. CDR3 sequence (DNA): TGCGCCAGCAGCGGGGGGAGGGTACCCAATGAGCAGTTCTTC.

V usage is TRBV6-5 and J usage is TRBJ2-5; D is unresolved. The end of the DNA aligns better with TRBJ2-7, so the J call may be wrong. Germline V CDR1 and CDR2: MNHEY, SVGAGI. CDR3 size: 16 residues. The CDR3 nucleotides are TGTGCCAGCAGTACTCAGGCCCGCCGTCCGAACTACGAGCAGTACTTC. This sequence encodes CASSTQARRPNYEQYF.

The J gene is TRBJ2-4, the V gene TRBV6-6; the D gene is possibly TRBD1 (6 bases). Trimming shortened V by 8 bases and J by 13 bases, and 24 bases separated the two germline ends. This CDR3 contains 14 residues. Germline V gene data show CDR1 as MNHNY and CDR2 as SVGAGI (reference sequence). The CDR3 nucleotides are TGTGCCAGCGCGCAACCCGGGACAAACTACGTGCAGTACTTC. Translation: CASAQPGTNYVQYF.

V usage is TRBV11-3 and J usage is TRBJ2-1; 10 nucleotides align to TRBD2. The CDR3 has 15 amino acids. Germline CDR1 is SGHNT and CDR2 is YENEEA. With 5 bases clipped from V and 8 bases from J, the junction kept 9 bases outside the gene matches. For the CDR3, the DNA is TGTGCCAGCAGCCCACGCCTAGCGGGGGTCGATGAGCAGTTCTTC. Its protein is CASSPRLAGVDEQFF. Filled out from reference TRBV11-3 and TRBJ2-1, the complete variable domain reads EAGVVQSPRYKIIEKKQPVAFWCNPISGHNTLYWYLQNLGQGPELLIRYENEEAVDDSQLPKDRFSAERLKGVDSTLKIQPAELGDSAVYLCASSPRLAGVDEQFFGPGTRLTVL.

This chain links TRBV10-3 with TRBJ1-1, with D possibly TRBD1 on 5 matching bases. Looked up from germline, CDR1 is ENHRY and CDR2 is SYGVKD. The CDR3 spans 10 residues. The V and J ends lost 7 bases and 12 bases respectively, with 12 bases between them. CDR3 DNA: TGTGCCATCAATCCCCAGGGAACTTTCTTT. This codes for CAINPQGTFF.

The rearrangement uses TRBV6-6 and TRBJ2-1; 11 bases agree with TRBD1. Germline assignment: CDR1 MNHNY and CDR2 SVGAGI (reference sequence). V lost 3 bases, J lost 8 bases, and 6 bases stayed unmatched. This CDR3 has 15 residues. CDR3 DNA: TGTGCCAGCAGTTATGCGGGACAGGGGGTCGATGAGCAGTTCTTC. The encoded protein is CASSYAGQGVDEQFF.

The J gene is TRBJ2-7, the V gene TRBV2; perhaps TRBD1 as D (5 bases). The J call is uncertain, as TRBJ2-5 better fits the DNA end. This CDR3 is 11 amino acids long. Germline V gene data show CDR1 as SNHLY and CDR2 as FYNNEI. In DNA form, the CDR3 reads TGTGCCAGTGGGGCCTGGGAGACCCAGTACTTC. This sequence encodes CASGAWETQYF.